These 31 T cell receptor beta chains originate from one sample sequenced in a study of cytomegalovirus exposure and HLA in healthy donors. Use of 60 Vbeta and 13 Jbeta primers characterized the PCR. Profiling relied on immunoSEQ multiplex PCR, and the TCRdb table lists in-frame clones only, not all of them. Altogether 120,000 to 150,000 clones are present, almost 85% being singletons, with the ten largest covering more than 2.5%. The sequenced sample was PBMCs. The receptors shown here come from a man between 18 and 29 years old in good health and CMV-seropositive.

This clone has only one observation. The chain uses TRBV11-2 and TRBJ2-7; D gene ambiguous. Per the germline V gene, CDR1 is SGHAT and CDR2 is FQNNGV. The CDR3 length is 12 residues. The V gene lost 7 bases and the J gene lost 1 base, with 8 bases spanning the gap. CDR3 protein: CASNENSYEQYF. The CDR3 nucleotides are TGTGCCAGCAATGAGAATTCCTACGAGCAGTACTTC.

The chain combines TRBV6-1 with TRBJ1-2, with D uncertain. The germline V and J ends were trimmed by 4 bases and 5 bases, with 23 bases remaining between them. The CDR3 is 17 amino acids. Germline V gene data show CDR1 as MNHNS and CDR2 as SASEGT. DNA of the CDR3: TGTGCCAGCAGTGTAAATATAGGCAGGCCTTCCCATTATGGCTACACCTTC. Translating gives CASSVNIGRPSHYGYTF.

CDR3 sequence reads: CASSSAGGETQYF. The DNA for the CDR3 is TGTGCCAGCAGTTCCGCAGGGGGGGAGACCCAGTACTTC. The rearrangement uses TRBV7-9 and TRBJ2-5, with TRBD1 as a possible D gene (7 bases). Trimming left V 6 bases short and J 5 bases short, with 13 bases between. The CDR3 has 13 residues. Germline CDR1 is SEHNR and CDR2 is FQNEAQ (reference sequence).

Here the CDR3 DNA reads TGTGCCAGCAGAATTTCTCATACAGGGAATTCACCCCTCCACTTT. This encodes CASRISHTGNSPLHF. This chain links TRBV27 with TRBJ1-6; D is possibly TRBD1 (6 bases). The germline V and J ends were trimmed by 6 bases and 7 bases, with 16 bases remaining between them. The CDR3 is 15 residues long. Germline values: CDR1 MNHEY, CDR2 SMNVEV (reference sequence).

The J gene is TRBJ2-3, the V gene TRBV5-5; 7 bases are shared with TRBD2. This CDR3 is built from 16 residues. Per the germline V gene, CDR1 is SGHKS and CDR2 is YYEKEE (reference sequence). J gave up 2 bases and V 6 bases, and 12 bases lay outside the gene matches. In nucleotides, the CDR3 is TGTGCCAGCACCGTGGCAGGCCTAGCGGTCACAGATACGCAGTATTTT. Residues: CASTVAGLAVTDTQYF.

This chain links TRBV4-2 with TRBJ2-3, with D uncertain. Germline V lookup: CDR1 LGHNA, CDR2 YNFKEQ. The CDR3 has 13 amino acids. V shed 0 bases and J shed 8 bases, with 9 bases lying between them. CDR3 amino acids: CASSQDRGSTQYF. The CDR3 DNA reads TGTGCCAGCAGCCAAGATCGTGGCAGTACGCAGTATTTT.

This chain uses TRBV11-2 with TRBJ2-7; 12 bases are shared with TRBD2. From germline, CDR1 is SGHAT and CDR2 FQNNGV. The CDR3 length is 15 residues. With V trimmed by 5 bases and J by 2 bases, 4 bases remained unmatched. The CDR3 DNA reads as TGTGCCAGCAGCCAGACTAGCGGGAGTCCCTACGAGCAGTACTTC. Its translation: CASSQTSGSPYEQYF.

This clone appeared once. The rearrangement uses TRBV2 and TRBJ2-7; 8 bases map to TRBD2. This CDR3 is built from 16 residues. Germline V CDR1 and CDR2: SNHLY, FYNNEI. V shed 6 bases, J shed 0 bases, and the junction held 10 bases outside the gene matches. CDR3 nucleotides: TGTGCCAGCAGCCCTCCCTCTAGCGGGCTCTCCTACGAGCAGTACTTC. It specifies CASSPPSSGLSYEQYF.

The chain joins TRBV4-1 to TRBJ2-2; 12 nucleotides agree with TRBD2. CDR3 length: 15 residues. V trimming: 5 bases; J trimming: 12 bases; junction bases outside the gene matches: 10. Looked up from germline, CDR1 is MGHRA and CDR2 is YSYEKL. In nucleotides, the CDR3 is TGCGCCAGCAGCGCGGGACTAGCGGGCGCAGTTCAGCTGTTTTTT. Its protein is CASSAGLAGAVQLFF.

The V and J genes are TRBV5-6 and TRBJ1-4; D is perhaps TRBD1 (5 bases). The germline V and J ends were trimmed by 4 bases and 6 bases, with 16 bases remaining between them. The germline V gene encodes CDR1 SGHDT and CDR2 YYEEEE. The CDR3 spans 15 residues. The CDR3 is CASSPTAGLDEKLFF. Here the CDR3 DNA reads TGTGCCAGCAGCCCGACGGCAGGGTTAGATGAAAAACTGTTTTTT.

This clone turned up a few times. This chain joins TRBV19 and TRBJ2-7, with D possibly matching TRBD1 (5 bases). The CDR3 is made up of 13 amino acids. Germline lookup yields CDR1 LNHDA and CDR2 SQIVND (reference sequence). Trimming pared 5 bases from V and 4 bases from J, leaving 12 bases between. This CDR3 reads CASSSQGPYEQYF. CDR3 DNA: TGTGCCAGTAGTTCCCAGGGTCCGTACGAGCAGTACTTC.

This chain connects TRBV2 to TRBJ2-7, with TRBD1 as a possible D gene (6 bases). CDR1 and CDR2 (germline): SNHLY, FYNNEI. This CDR3 is built from 14 residues. Deletions cut 1 base from V and 7 bases from J, with 14 bases between. CDR3 nucleotide sequence: TGTGCCAGCAGTGAAGTGGGGGCGTCGGGAGAGCAGTACTTC. Amino acids: CASSEVGASGEQYF.

The V call is TRBV19, the J call TRBJ2-7; the D gene is possibly TRBD2 (5 bases). With 3 bases removed from V and 2 bases from J, the gap between germline ends came to 11 bases. Germline-derived CDR1 and CDR2 are LNHDA and SQIVND (reference sequence). The CDR3 sequence is 14 residues long. The CDR3 DNA follows: TGTGCCAGTAGTATCGGGATGGGAACCTACGAGCAGTACTTC. Its translation is CASSIGMGTYEQYF.

V gene TRBV30 combines with J gene TRBJ2-3; 7 positions match TRBD2. The ends lost 3 bases at V and 4 bases at J; junction bases unmatched: 7. The CDR3 runs 14 residues. CDR1 is GTSNPN and CDR2 is SVGIG in the germline V gene (reference sequence). CDR3 residues: CAWRAGGSSDTQYF. CDR3 DNA: TGTGCCTGGAGGGCCGGCGGGAGCTCAGATACGCAGTATTTT.

In this sample, this clone turned up once. V is TRBV29-1 and J is TRBJ1-2, with 9 bases lining up with TRBD1. The CDR3 has 17 residues. The J segment lost 7 bases and the V segment lost 7 bases, leaving 22 bases of the junction unmatched. Germline CDR1 is SQVTM and CDR2 is ANQGSEA. The CDR3 region has the DNA TGCAGCGGGTACTTGACAGGGGGGCAGGCCGGAGCCCGTGGCTACACCTTC. Amino acids: CSGYLTGGQAGARGYTF.

The chain combines TRBV28 with TRBJ2-7; 9 bases fit TRBD1. Trimming removed 7 bases from V and 0 bases from J; junction bases left unmatched: 7. The CDR3 runs 15 residues. Germline V gene sequence: CDR1 MDHEN, CDR2 SYDVKM. For the CDR3, the DNA is TGTGCCAGCACCGTGAGGGGACAGGGCTCCTACGAGCAGTACTTC. Translation: CASTVRGQGSYEQYF.

The chain couples TRBV6-5 to TRBJ2-1, with D possibly being TRBD2 (6 bases). CDR3 length: 15 residues. The germline V and J ends were trimmed by 0 bases and 8 bases, with 14 bases remaining between them. Germline CDR1 and CDR2: MNHEY and SVGAGI. The CDR3 sequence is CASSYSKGGIDEQFF. The CDR3 DNA follows: TGTGCCAGCAGTTACTCGAAGGGAGGTATAGATGAGCAGTTCTTC.

V usage is TRBV6-1 and J usage is TRBJ2-5; D is unresolved. Germline V CDR1 and CDR2: MNHNS, SASEGT. CDR3 size: 11 residues. Trimming took off 4 bases at V and 3 bases at J, with 3 bases between the two ends. The CDR3 is CASSAKETQYF. The CDR3 coding sequence is TGTGCCAGCAGTGCTAAAGAGACCCAGTACTTC.

The rearrangement uses TRBV29-1 and TRBJ1-1; D may be TRBD1 (6 bases). The CDR3 loop spans 13 amino acids. The V end was cut by 6 bases, the J end by 2 bases, with 13 bases between. CDR1 SQVTM and CDR2 ANQGSEA come from the germline V gene. CDR3 DNA: TGCAGCGTATTGACAGGCATTAACACTGAAGCTTTCTTT. Amino acids: CSVLTGINTEAFF.

The chain combines TRBV27 with TRBJ2-4, with D uncertain. V gave up 4 bases and J gave up 0 bases, with 7 bases separating them. The CDR3 contains 14 residues. The V gene's germline CDR1 is MNHEY and CDR2 SMNVEV (reference sequence). CDR3 DNA sequence: TGTGCCAGCAGTTCTCAACTAGCCAAAAACATTCAGTACTTC. It specifies CASSSQLAKNIQYF.

J is TRBJ2-5 and V is TRBV7-9, with D possibly TRBD1 on 5 matching bases. The V end lost 1 base, the J end lost 1 base, and 13 bases lay between the germline ends. This CDR3 has 16 amino acids. The germline gives CDR1 SEHNR, CDR2 FQNEAQ (reference sequence). CDR3 region: CASSLEGYRSQETQYF. CDR3 nucleotides: TGTGCCAGCAGCTTAGAAGGGTACAGGAGCCAAGAGACCCAGTACTTC.

The J gene is TRBJ2-4, the V gene TRBV30; 8 bases match TRBD2. V lost 2 bases to trimming and J lost 7 bases; unmatched junction nucleotides: 1. CDR1 is GTSNPN and CDR2 is SVGIG in the germline V gene (reference sequence). The CDR3 has 12 amino acids. CDR3 residues: CAWSSGSNIQYF. The CDR3 coding sequence is TGTGCCTGGAGTAGCGGGAGTAACATTCAGTACTTC.

The gene calls are TRBV2 and TRBJ2-1, with TRBD2 as a possible D gene (5 bases). The CDR3 spans 20 residues. Germline values: CDR1 SNHLY, CDR2 FYNNEI. The ends were cut back, 5 bases at V and 0 bases at J, with 26 bases in the middle. CDR3 sequence: CASSLKALAGQFSSYNEQFF. The CDR3, as DNA: TGTGCCAGCAGTCTAAAGGCGCTAGCTGGCCAGTTTAGCTCCTACAATGAGCAGTTCTTC.

The rearrangement links TRBV7-2 to TRBJ2-5, with D possibly TRBD2 on 6 matching bases. V was cut by 4 bases and J by 7 bases, with 13 bases left in between. The length of the CDR3 is 13 residues. Germline V CDR1 and CDR2: SGHTA, FQGNSA. CDR3 amino acids: CASSSIEAGTQYF. In DNA form, the CDR3 reads TGTGCCAGCAGCTCAATTGAAGCGGGGACCCAGTACTTC.

This chain joins TRBV30 and TRBJ1-5, with D possibly being TRBD1 (6 bases). The V end lost 1 base, the J end lost 2 bases, and 9 bases lay between the germline ends. The length of the CDR3 is 14 residues. Germline V gene lookup returns CDR1 GTSNPN and CDR2 SVGIG (reference sequence). Here the CDR3 reads CAWSAGARNQPQHF. The CDR3 region has the DNA TGTGCCTGGAGTGCAGGGGCCCGCAATCAGCCCCAGCATTTT.

This clone was counted a few times. The rearrangement uses TRBV2 and TRBJ2-2, with D maybe TRBD2 (6 bases). The CDR3 runs 15 residues. In germline, CDR1 is SNHLY, CDR2 FYNNEI. Trimming shortened V by 7 bases and J by 6 bases, and 18 bases separated the two germline ends. Here the CDR3 DNA reads TGTGCCAGCATTGGCGGGGCTTTTACAGCCGGGGAGCTGTTTTTT. Translation gives CASIGGAFTAGELFF.

The chain links TRBV28 to TRBJ2-7; 13 bases align to TRBD2. There are 16 residues in the CDR3. Germline CDR1 and CDR2: MDHEN and SYDVKM. After removal of 4 bases from V and 3 bases from J, the junction contained 6 bases not matched to a gene. The DNA for the CDR3 is TGTGCCAGCAGTTCCGGGACTAGCGGGGCACGCTACGAGCAGTACTTC. It codes for CASSSGTSGARYEQYF.

V is TRBV6-9 and J is TRBJ2-7; D possibly corresponds to TRBD2 (12 bases). Germline V gene data show CDR1 as MNHGY and CDR2 as SVAAGI. The V end lost 2 bases, the J end lost 0 bases, and 35 bases lay between the germline ends. CDR3 length equals 23 residues. The CDR3 here is CASSYPGTGGEASGRAFSYEQYF. The CDR3 DNA follows: TGTGCCAGCAGTTATCCTGGGACAGGGGGTGAGGCTAGCGGGAGGGCCTTCTCCTACGAGCAGTACTTC.

The V and J genes are TRBV20-1 and TRBJ2-3; D unclear. V was trimmed by 5 bases and J by 6 bases, leaving 6 bases between them. The CDR3 loop spans 10 amino acids. Germline assignment: CDR1 DFQATT and CDR2 SNEGSKA (reference sequence). Here the CDR3 DNA reads TGCAGTGCTTCCTTCGATACGCAGTATTTT. Translated: CSASFDTQYF.

V is TRBV20-1 and J is TRBJ2-1, with D possibly matching TRBD1 (6 bases). CDR1 is DFQATT and CDR2 is SNEGSKA in the germline V gene (reference sequence). The CDR3 spans 11 residues. Trimming removed 6 bases at V and 5 bases at J, with 8 bases between. CDR3 residues: CSARQDNEQFF. The CDR3 DNA is TGCAGTGCGCGACAGGACAATGAGCAGTTCTTC.

This sequence joins TRBV9 and TRBJ1-3; the D is unclear. CDR3 length equals 15 residues. Deletions cut 3 bases from V and 2 bases from J, with 12 bases between. CDR1 and CDR2 (germline): SGDLS, YYNGEE. CDR3 sequence reads: CASSASSAAGNTIYF. The DNA of the CDR3 is TGTGCCAGCAGCGCCTCGTCAGCGGCTGGAAACACCATATATTTT.